The clone carrying this TCR beta chain appeared a single time. The antigen remains undetermined. Assay used: immunoSEQ multiplex PCR; TCRdb lists only in-frame clones, some missing. The repertoire has hundreds of thousands of clones, roughly 90% of them found once; the top ten carry roughly 10%. The sample is drawn from a study of Ad26.COV2.S vaccination and SARS-CoV-2 variants. Across the whole study: Enrollment placed the donor in the COV1001 Ad26.COV2.S trial arm.

Treatment reported: over 15 received Ad26.COV2.S at low or high dose, single or two shots; about 5 received placebo; per-sample allocation not given. Samples came from day 63 after the first vaccine or placebo injection. Study-wide findings and caveats: Spike-specific TCR breadth in vaccine recipients exceeded that seen in placebo recipients. Across vaccine and placebo recipients, the breadth of non-spike TCRs was similar.

CDR1 and CDR2 from the germline V gene are SEHNR and FQNEAQ (reference sequence). V lost 5 bases and J 3 bases, leaving 14 bases between the germline ends. This CDR3 contains 15 residues. The clonotype was recovered from a person aged 18-65 years who received the Ad26.COV2.S COVID-19 vaccine or a placebo. Material: peripheral blood, obtained in a trial of Ad26.COV2.S vaccine versus placebo. The chain recombines TRBV7-9 with TRBJ2-1; a weak D match, TRBD2 (5 bases). The CDR3 is CASSQERRLYNEQFF. The CDR3 DNA is TGTGCCAGCAGCCAGGAGCGGAGACTCTACAATGAGCAGTTCTTC.